Shown below are 6 T cell receptor beta chains from a single sample sequenced in a study of blood T cell repertoires in COVID-19. Data came from immunoSEQ multiplex PCR; TCRdb stores just in-frame clones and leaves some out. The repertoire holds 200,000 to 250,000 clones, with about 87% as singletons. Specimen: PBMCs or T cells enriched from blood (not recorded which). The receptors stem from a man in his fifties who had been exposed to COVID-19.

The gene calls are TRBV11-3 and TRBJ1-2; 7 bases are shared with TRBD1. The CDR3 loop spans 14 amino acids. Per germline, CDR1 SGHNT and CDR2 YENEEA. V trimming: 4 bases; J trimming: 4 bases; junction bases outside the gene matches: 6. The CDR3 loop is CASSSRGQAYGYTF. CDR3 in DNA: TGTGCCAGCAGCTCCCGAGGACAGGCCTATGGCTACACCTTC.

This clone appeared a few times. This chain joins TRBV7-2 and TRBJ2-5; D is undetermined. Germline V gene sequence: CDR1 SGHTA, CDR2 FQGNSA. The CDR3 sequence is 13 residues long. V lost 3 bases, J lost 4 bases, and 9 bases lay in between. This CDR3 reads CASSLSLGETQYF. In DNA form, the CDR3 reads TGTGCCAGCAGCTTGAGCCTAGGAGAGACCCAGTACTTC. Filled out from reference TRBV7-2 and TRBJ2-5, the complete variable domain reads GAGVSQSPSNKVTEKGKDVELRCDPISGHTALYWYRQSLGQGLEFLIYFQGNSAPDKSGLPSDRFSAERTGGSVSTLTIQRTQQEDSAVYLCASSLSLGETQYFGPGTRLLVL.

This sequence joins TRBV2 and TRBJ2-7, with unresolved D. V shed 7 bases and J shed 0 bases, with 13 bases lying between them. Germline loops: CDR1 SNHLY, CDR2 FYNNEI. The CDR3 consists of 14 residues. DNA for the CDR3: TGTGCCAGCAAGCTGGCGGAGAGCTCCTACGAGCAGTACTTC. It yields the protein CASKLAESSYEQYF.

The chain links TRBV19 to TRBJ2-7; 8 nucleotides align to TRBD1. The germline gives CDR1 LNHDA, CDR2 SQIVND (reference sequence). Germline trimming cut 2 bases from V and 2 bases from J; bases unmatched to any gene: 2. The CDR3 consists of 14 residues. The CDR3 DNA reads TGTGCCAGTAGTATATCACAGGGGGCCTACGAGCAGTACTTC. Translating gives CASSISQGAYEQYF.

J is TRBJ1-2 and V is TRBV19; 8 positions match TRBD1. Germline CDR1 and CDR2: LNHDA and SQIVND (reference sequence). The CDR3 is made up of 16 amino acids. Trimming at V came to 5 bases and at J to 9 bases, leaving 17 bases not matched to a gene. CDR3 protein: CASSPTHVQGANRYTF. DNA of the CDR3: TGTGCCAGTAGTCCCACGCATGTTCAGGGGGCGAATCGCTACACCTTC.

V usage is TRBV7-9 and J usage is TRBJ1-2, with TRBD1 as a possible D gene (6 bases). CDR3 length: 16 residues. Per the germline V gene, CDR1 is SEHNR and CDR2 is FQNEAQ (reference sequence). V lost 2 bases and J lost 4, with 17 bases in between. CDR3 loop: CASSLLGQPPPYGYTF. The CDR3, as DNA: TGTGCCAGCAGCTTACTTGGACAGCCCCCTCCCTATGGCTACACCTTC.